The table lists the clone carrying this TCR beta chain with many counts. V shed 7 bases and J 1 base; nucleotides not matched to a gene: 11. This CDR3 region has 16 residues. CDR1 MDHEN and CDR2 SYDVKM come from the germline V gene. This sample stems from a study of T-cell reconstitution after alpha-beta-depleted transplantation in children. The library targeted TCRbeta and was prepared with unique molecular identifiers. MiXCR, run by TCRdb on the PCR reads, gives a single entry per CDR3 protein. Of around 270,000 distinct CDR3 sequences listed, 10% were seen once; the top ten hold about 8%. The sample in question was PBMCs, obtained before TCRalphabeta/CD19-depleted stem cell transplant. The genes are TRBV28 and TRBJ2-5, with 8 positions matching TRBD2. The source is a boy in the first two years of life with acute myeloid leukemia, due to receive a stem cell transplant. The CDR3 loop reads CASNYRASGPQETQYF. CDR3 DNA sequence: TGTGCCAGCAATTACAGGGCTAGCGGGCCCCAAGAGACCCAGTACTTC.